The 32 T cell receptor beta chains listed next were all sequenced from one sample in a study of T cell responses to AZD1222 COVID-19 vaccine. Profiled with immunoSEQ multiplex PCR; TCRdb holds only in-frame clones, not every one. Of about 140,000 clones listed, 90% were seen once; the top ten hold approximately 3.6%. Sequenced material: peripheral blood, taken on day 0 of AZD1222 vaccination. These receptors all stem from an adult in good health.

The V gene is TRBV27, the J gene TRBJ1-5, with a possible D match to TRBD1 (5 bases). CDR1 and CDR2 from the germline V gene are MNHEY and SMNVEV (reference sequence). The CDR3 has 15 residues. Trimming stripped 6 bases from V and 1 base from J, with 13 bases between. The CDR3 nucleotides are TGTGCCAGCAGCTTCGACAGATCCAGCAATCAGCCCCAGCATTTT. Residues: CASSFDRSSNQPQHF.

The V and J genes are TRBV5-1 and TRBJ1-3; D is perhaps TRBD1 (6 bases). Trimming took off 1 base at V and 2 bases at J, with 13 bases between the two ends. This CDR3 spans 16 amino acids. The germline CDR1 and CDR2 sequences are SGHRS and YFSETQ. The CDR3 DNA is TGCGCCAGCAGCTTGAGACAGGTTGGGACTGGAAACACCATATATTTT. Protein: CASSLRQVGTGNTIYF.

This clone was picked up one time. This sequence joins TRBV4-1 and TRBJ1-1, with D maybe TRBD1 (5 bases). This CDR3 has 14 residues. In germline, CDR1 is MGHRA, CDR2 YSYEKL. Trimming took 4 bases from V and 1 from J, leaving 10 bases between them. In DNA form, the CDR3 reads TGCGCCAGCAGCCCCGTCGGACAGAACACTGAAGCTTTCTTT. Its protein is CASSPVGQNTEAFF.

The chain carries TRBV7-2 and TRBJ2-5, with TRBD2 matching 10 bases. Germline CDR1 SGHTA, CDR2 FQGNSA. Trimming at V came to 5 bases and at J to 5 bases, leaving 11 bases not matched to a gene. The length of the CDR3 is 16 residues. The CDR3 bases are TGTGCCAGCAGCCCTTCAAGCGGGAGGGCCGGGGAGACCCAGTACTTC. It codes for CASSPSSGRAGETQYF.

This CDR3 is CASRGLAGGRYEQYF. The CDR3 nucleotides are TGTGCCAGCAGGGGACTAGCGGGGGGGCGATACGAGCAGTACTTC. The chain employs TRBV6-5 and TRBJ2-7; 16 positions match TRBD2. Germline CDR1 reads MNHEY; CDR2 reads SVGAGI. J was trimmed by 4 bases and V by 6 bases; bases with no gene match: 3. The CDR3 has 15 amino acids.

The V call is TRBV7-9, the J call TRBJ2-1; 7 bases are a match to TRBD1. CDR1 and CDR2 from the germline V gene are SEHNR and FQNEAQ (reference sequence). The junction had 9 bases not matched to a gene; V was cut back by 3 bases and J by 4 bases. The CDR3 consists of 16 residues. The CDR3 spells CASSFGRGSPYNEQFF. The CDR3, as DNA: TGTGCCAGCAGCTTTGGCAGGGGGTCTCCTTACAATGAGCAGTTCTTC.

V gene TRBV18 combines with J gene TRBJ2-3, with D hard to call. The CDR3 runs 16 residues. CDR1 and CDR2 from the germline V gene are KGHSH and LQKENI. V was clipped by 1 base and J by 5 bases, with 16 bases between them. The CDR3 spells CASSPLQSIVGDTQYF. CDR3 coding DNA: TGTGCCAGCTCACCACTTCAATCGATAGTGGGAGATACGCAGTATTTT.

J is TRBJ2-1 and V is TRBV6-5; D unclear. The length of the CDR3 is 14 residues. Trimming left V 0 bases short and J 1 base short, with 4 bases between. CDR1 MNHEY and CDR2 SVGAGI come from the germline V gene. This CDR3 is CASSYSESYNEQFF. DNA for the CDR3: TGTGCCAGCAGTTACTCAGAGTCCTACAATGAGCAGTTCTTC.

V gene TRBV18 combines with J gene TRBJ1-1; 7 bases fit TRBD1. The CDR3 loop spans 15 amino acids. Germline assignment: CDR1 KGHSH and CDR2 LQKENI. With 0 bases clipped from V and 4 bases from J, the junction kept 5 bases outside the gene matches. The CDR3 DNA follows: TGTGCCAGCTCACCACCGAGGGGGCAGGTCACTGAAGCTTTCTTT. Protein: CASSPPRGQVTEAFF. Combining the CDR3 with reference TRBV18 and TRBJ1-1 gives the whole variable domain NAGVMQNPRHLVRRRGQEARLRCSPMKGHSHVYWYRQLPEEGLKFMVYLQKENIIDESGMPKERFSAEFPKEGPSILRIQQVVRGDSAAYFCASSPPRGQVTEAFFGQGTRLTVV.

The rearrangement links TRBV6-5 to TRBJ2-1; 11 positions match TRBD2. Germline V CDR1 and CDR2: MNHEY, SVGAGI. The junction had 7 bases not matched to a gene; V was cut back by 11 bases and J by 4 bases. The CDR3 covers 14 residues. The CDR3: CASETSGVYNEQFF. CDR3 nucleotides: TGTGCCTCTGAGACTAGCGGGGTGTACAATGAGCAGTTCTTC.

The V gene is TRBV5-1, the J gene TRBJ2-3; maybe TRBD2 (6 bases). This CDR3 contains 16 residues. Per germline, CDR1 SGHRS and CDR2 YFSETQ. Trimming shortened V by 2 bases and J by 5 bases, and 18 bases separated the two germline ends. As DNA, the CDR3 is TGCGCCAGCAGCTTAGGTTTTCGGGAGTCGGGAGATACGCAGTATTTT. It yields the protein CASSLGFRESGDTQYF.

In this sample, this clone turned up once. The chain combines TRBV28 with TRBJ2-5; D is unresolved. The germline gives CDR1 MDHEN, CDR2 SYDVKM. The V gene lost 2 bases and the J gene lost 2 bases, with 18 bases spanning the gap. The CDR3 length is 17 residues. The CDR3 region has the DNA TGTGCCAGCAGTTTAACCCCTCGGTGGACCGCTCAAGAGACCCAGTACTTC. It is translated as CASSLTPRWTAQETQYF.

The chain joins TRBV7-3 to TRBJ2-1; D not certain. The CDR3 spans 16 residues. Per the germline V gene, CDR1 is SGHTA and CDR2 is FQGTGA. V was cut by 10 bases and J by 3 bases, with 22 bases left in between. DNA for the CDR3: TGTGCCAACCATGGAACCCCTAGTACTATCTACAATGAGCAGTTCTTC. As protein: CANHGTPSTIYNEQFF.

This clone is labeled as medium-sized (0.01 to 0.1%). The chain recombines TRBV6-4 with TRBJ2-3, with D uncertain. The V gene lost 3 bases and the J gene lost 0 bases, with 4 bases spanning the gap. The CDR3 is 13 residues long. Per germline, CDR1 MRHNA and CDR2 SNTAGT. CDR3 region: CASSESSTDTQYF. The CDR3 nucleotides read TGTGCCAGCAGTGAGAGTAGCACAGATACGCAGTATTTT.

The gene calls are TRBV24-1 and TRBJ2-7; weak D call: TRBD1 (6 bases). V shed 9 bases and J shed 3 bases, with 14 bases lying between them. The CDR3 has 13 residues. From germline, CDR1 is KGHDR and CDR2 SFDVKD. As DNA, the CDR3 is TGTGCCACCGGGAACAGGGTTTACTACGAGCAGTACTTC. Protein sequence: CATGNRVYYEQYF.

The V gene is TRBV5-1, the J gene TRBJ2-6; possibly TRBD2 for D (6 bases). Between the trimmed V and J ends, which lost 2 bases and 0 bases, there was a span of 18 bases. Germline V gene sequence: CDR1 SGHRS, CDR2 YFSETQ. The CDR3 length is 19 residues. CDR3 region: CASSLGGAGTSSGANVLTF. For the CDR3, the DNA is TGCGCCAGCAGCTTAGGCGGGGCAGGGACCAGCTCTGGGGCCAACGTCCTGACTTTC.

This chain connects TRBV3-1 (or the pseudogene TRBV3-2) to TRBJ2-3, with 7 bases matching TRBD2. Germline assignment: CDR1 LGHDT and CDR2 YNNKEL (reference sequence). The CDR3 length is 16 residues. Unmatched junction bases numbered 4, after V lost 1 base and J lost 0 bases. The CDR3 DNA follows: TGTGCCAGCAGCCAAGCCCTAGCGGTTAGCACAGATACGCAGTATTTT. Amino acids: CASSQALAVSTDTQYF.

This rearrangement joins TRBV29-1 to TRBJ1-5; 7 nucleotides align to TRBD1. The CDR3 spans 14 residues. V lost 4 bases to trimming and J lost 2 bases; unmatched junction nucleotides: 5. Germline V gives CDR1 SQVTM, CDR2 ANQGSEA. For the CDR3, the DNA is TGCAGCGTTGGGACAGGTTTGGGCAATCAGCCCCAGCATTTT. This gives the protein CSVGTGLGNQPQHF.

This clone was seen only once. The chain is built from TRBV27 and TRBJ2-7, with 8 bases fitting TRBD1. V was pared by 4 bases and J by 2 bases, with 10 bases of the junction left unmatched. Germline values: CDR1 MNHEY, CDR2 SMNVEV (reference sequence). This CDR3 has 16 amino acids. In nucleotides, the CDR3 is TGTGCCAGCAGTTGGGCGTACGGACAGGGCACCTACGAGCAGTACTTC. Its protein is CASSWAYGQGTYEQYF.

The rearrangement links TRBV12-5 to TRBJ2-7, with 9 bases lining up with TRBD1. Per the germline V gene, CDR1 is LGHNT and CDR2 is FRNRAP. V lost 6 bases and J lost 5; bases outside the gene matches: 8. This CDR3 region has 14 residues. The CDR3 here is CASGPDRGRNEQYF. The CDR3 DNA sequence: TGTGCTAGTGGACCGGACAGGGGTCGGAACGAGCAGTACTTC. The entire variable domain, with the rest obtained from reference TRBV12-5 and TRBJ2-7, is as follows: DARVTQTPRHKVTEMGQEVTMRCQPILGHNTVFWYRQTMMQGLELLAYFRNRAPLDDSGMPKDRFSAEMPDATLATLKIQPSEPRDSAVYFCASGPDRGRNEQYFGPGTRLTVT.

The chain recombines TRBV5-4 with TRBJ1-2, with TRBD1 as a possible D gene (6 bases). Germline-derived CDR1 and CDR2 are SGHNT and YYREEE (reference sequence). With 1 base removed from V and 2 bases from J, the gap between germline ends came to 12 bases. The CDR3 is made up of 15 amino acids. The CDR3 protein is CASSLNRDPNYGYTF. The CDR3 nucleotides are TGTGCCAGCAGCTTGAACAGGGACCCCAACTATGGCTACACCTTC.

The V call is TRBV7-2, the J call TRBJ2-1; a possible D gene is TRBD1 (5 bases). The germline CDR1 and CDR2 sequences are SGHTA and FQGNSA. CDR3 length equals 14 residues. The germline V and J ends were trimmed by 3 bases and 10 bases, with 16 bases remaining between them. In nucleotides, the CDR3 is TGTGCCAGCAGCTTCCGTGTCAGGGTCGGGGAGCAGTTCTTC. It translates to CASSFRVRVGEQFF.

This chain uses TRBV13 with TRBJ2-1; the D gene is possibly TRBD2 (6 bases). From germline, CDR1 is PRHDT and CDR2 FYEKMQ (reference sequence). Deletions cut 5 bases from V and 3 bases from J, with 23 bases between. This CDR3 comprises 18 residues. The chain's CDR3 is CASSGSGFWREDYNEQFF. Here the CDR3 DNA reads TGTGCCAGCAGCGGATCCGGCTTTTGGCGGGAAGACTACAATGAGCAGTTCTTC.

V and J are TRBV19 and TRBJ2-7; TRBD2 agrees at 12 bases. CDR3 length: 17 amino acids. Germline loops: CDR1 LNHDA, CDR2 SQIVND (reference sequence). V shed 3 bases and J 0 bases; nucleotides not matched to a gene: 6. The CDR3 DNA sequence: TGTGCCAGTAGTATTAGGCTAGCGGGAGGGAGCTCCTACGAGCAGTACTTC. Protein product: CASSIRLAGGSSYEQYF.

The chain carries TRBV6-5 and TRBJ1-2; TRBD1 is a possible D gene (5 bases). V lost 6 bases and J lost 7, with 18 bases in between. Germline V CDR1 and CDR2: MNHEY, SVGAGI. This CDR3 is 14 amino acids long. CDR3 in amino acids: CASRLDSAGGGYTF. CDR3 DNA: TGTGCCAGCAGGTTGGACTCGGCGGGGGGTGGCTACACCTTC.

V usage is TRBV11-2 and J usage is TRBJ2-7; D gene ambiguous. V dropped 3 bases and J dropped 3 bases, with 9 bases sitting between them. The CDR3 totals 13 residues. Looked up from germline, CDR1 is SGHAT and CDR2 is FQNNGV. CDR3 in amino acids: CASSFWVGYEQYF. CDR3 DNA sequence: TGTGCCAGCAGCTTCTGGGTTGGCTACGAGCAGTACTTC.

The chain couples TRBV7-2 to TRBJ2-2; TRBD1 matches 10 bases. CDR3 length: 16 residues. V lost 6 bases to trimming and J lost 5 bases; unmatched junction nucleotides: 9. Germline V gene lookup returns CDR1 SGHTA and CDR2 FQGNSA. CDR3 amino acids: CASRPTGTGETGELFF. The CDR3, as DNA: TGTGCCAGCAGACCCACCGGGACAGGGGAGACCGGGGAGCTGTTTTTT.

This clone came up once. J is TRBJ1-1 and V is TRBV5-1; D may be TRBD1 (5 bases). V lost 4 bases and J lost 5, with 9 bases in between. Germline values: CDR1 SGHRS, CDR2 YFSETQ. The length of the CDR3 is 12 residues. CDR3 DNA sequence: TGCGCCAGCAGCCCCCCAGGGACTGAAGCTTTCTTT. It translates to CASSPPGTEAFF. Using reference TRBV5-1 and TRBJ1-1 for the parts outside the CDR3, the full variable domain is KAGVTQTPRYLIKTRGQQVTLSCSPISGHRSVSWYQQTPGQGLQFLFEYFSETQRNKGNFPGRFSGRQFSNSRSEMNVSTLELGDSALYLCASSPPGTEAFFGQGTRLTVV.

The gene calls are TRBV7-9 and TRBJ2-3; 7 nucleotides match TRBD2. Germline V gene lookup returns CDR1 SEHNR and CDR2 FQNEAQ (reference sequence). V dropped 5 bases and J dropped 4; count of bases not matched to a gene: 12. The CDR3 extends over 16 amino acids. The CDR3 loop reads CASSPPPGGGADTQYF. CDR3 DNA: TGTGCCAGCAGCCCGCCGCCGGGAGGTGGGGCAGATACGCAGTATTTT.

This rearrangement joins TRBV9 to TRBJ1-3; D remains unclear. The CDR3 loop spans 16 amino acids. Germline lookup yields CDR1 SGDLS and CDR2 YYNGEE. V dropped 3 bases and J dropped 0 bases, with 13 bases sitting between them. The CDR3 loop is CASSALTPDSGNTIYF. CDR3 coding DNA: TGTGCCAGCAGCGCGCTGACGCCCGACTCTGGAAACACCATATATTTT.

The chain links TRBV30 to TRBJ1-4, with a tentative D call TRBD1 (5 bases). Germline V gives CDR1 GTSNPN, CDR2 SVGIG (reference sequence). V was shortened by 1 base and J by 8 bases, with 20 bases between the two germline ends. The length of the CDR3 is 16 residues. The DNA for the CDR3 is TGTGCCTGGAGTGGAAATGAGTTCAGGGTTGGGGAAAAACTGTTTTTT. It translates to CAWSGNEFRVGEKLFF.

This chain connects TRBV19 to TRBJ1-6, with D tentatively TRBD1 (6 bases). The V end lost 6 bases, the J end lost 7 bases, and 10 bases lay between the germline ends. The CDR3 is 13 amino acids. Germline CDR1 LNHDA, CDR2 SQIVND (reference sequence). The CDR3 DNA follows: TGTGCCAGTAGGGCAGGGGACAATTCACCCCTCCACTTT. Translating it yields CASRAGDNSPLHF.